The clone carrying this TCR beta chain appeared once. The assay was immunoSEQ multiplex PCR, and TCRdb's table has in-frame clones only and misses some. Found here are more than 85,000 clones, 91% of them singletons; the top ten hold 0.25% to 0.35%. This entry comes from a study of OX40 agonist ivuxolimab in advanced cancers. Study-wide background: From about 23 to 85 years was the age range, with a mean of 60 years, and around 83% were male.

CDR3 length equals 15 residues. CDR1 is SGHTA and CDR2 is FQGNSA in the germline V gene. Trimming took off 0 bases at V and 4 bases at J, with 12 bases between the two ends. The specimen was CD4+ or CD8+ T cells sorted from blood, collected in a trial of the OX40 agonist ivuxolimab. The sequence was collected from an adult with an advanced solid tumor such as melanoma, head and neck, liver or kidney cancer. V is TRBV7-2 and J is TRBJ2-5; D not resolved. For the CDR3, the DNA is TGTGCCAGCAGCTTAGCGGTCGGGTCGGCAGAGACCCAGTACTTC. It specifies CASSLAVGSAETQYF.